Listed below are T cell receptor beta chains from one sample, sequenced in a study of shared clonotypes between healthy human individuals. Generated by immunoSEQ multiplex PCR, the TCRdb table keeps only in-frame clones and is missing some. There are about 1 million clones in the sample; 70% to 80% occur only once, and approximately 1.5% lies in the top ten. Sequenced input: memory CD4+ T cells sorted from blood. These receptors came from a young man in good health. CDR3s include the opening cysteine and the closing phenylalanine or tryptophan. The order of the fields is D gene, clone size, V gene, J gene, CDR3 length, CDR3 protein, CDR3 DNA. D genes are given only for firm matches. Size tells how often a clone was seen (once, few, many) or the class of an expanded clone, and some rows leave it out.

d_gene: .
abundance: .
v_gene: TRBV7-2
j_gene: TRBJ2-7
len: 14
CDR3aa: CASSPETQRGQQYF
CDR3nt: TGTGCCAGCAGCCCAGAAACGCAACGGGGACAGCAGTACTTC

d_gene: TRBD1
abundance: few
v_gene: TRBV19
j_gene: TRBJ2-7
len: 13
CDR3aa: CASRGTGVYEQYF
CDR3nt: TGTGCCAGTAGGGGGACAGGGGTTTACGAGCAGTACTTC

d_gene: .
abundance: .
v_gene: TRBV9
j_gene: TRBJ1-1
len: 14
CDR3aa: CASSARGLDTEAFF
CDR3nt: TGTGCCAGCAGCGCCAGAGGGTTGGACACTGAAGCTTTCTTT

d_gene: .
abundance: .
v_gene: TRBV5-4
j_gene: TRBJ1-6
len: 14
CDR3aa: CASSLDKVNSPLHF
CDR3nt: TGTGCCAGCAGCTTGGATAAGGTTAATTCACCCCTCCACTTT

d_gene: .
abundance: .
v_gene: TRBV11-3
j_gene: TRBJ2-7
len: 13
CDR3aa: CASSPGQVSEQYF
CDR3nt: TGTGCCAGCAGCCCCGGCCAGGTCTCCGAGCAGTACTTC

d_gene: TRBD1
abundance: few
v_gene: TRBV2
j_gene: TRBJ2-5
len: 15
CDR3aa: CASSVRDRPKETQYF
CDR3nt: TGTGCCAGCAGTGTGCGGGACAGGCCGAAAGAGACCCAGTACTTC

d_gene: .
abundance: .
v_gene: TRBV9
j_gene: TRBJ1-4
len: 14
CDR3aa: CASSAGIGFEKLFF
CDR3nt: TGTGCCAGCAGCGCGGGCATAGGTTTTGAAAAACTGTTTTTT

d_gene: .
abundance: .
v_gene: TRBV28
j_gene: TRBJ2-4
len: 16
CDR3aa: CASSFLGVVAKNIQYF
CDR3nt: TGTGCCAGCAGTTTTCTAGGGGTGGTAGCCAAAAACATTCAGTACTTC

d_gene: TRBD2
abundance: .
v_gene: TRBV2
j_gene: TRBJ2-1
len: 17
CDR3aa: CASNPDVASGTYNEQFF
CDR3nt: TGTGCCAGCAACCCTGACGTGGCTAGCGGGACCTACAATGAGCAGTTCTTC

d_gene: .
abundance: .
v_gene: TRBV6-1
j_gene: TRBJ2-3
len: 14
CDR3aa: CASYAWECPDTQYF
CDR3nt: TGTGCAAGTTACGCGTGGGAGTGCCCAGATACGCAGTATTTT

d_gene: .
abundance: .
v_gene: TRBV5-1
j_gene: TRBJ1-1
len: 17
CDR3aa: CASSLAPRLRVNTEAFF
CDR3nt: TGCGCCAGCAGCTTGGCCCCCAGACTTAGGGTGAACACTGAAGCTTTCTTT

d_gene: .
abundance: .
v_gene: TRBV5-4
j_gene: TRBJ1-1
len: 13
CDR3aa: CASSFRDNTEAFF
CDR3nt: TGTGCCAGCAGCTTCAGGGATAACACTGAAGCTTTCTTT

d_gene: TRBD1
abundance: .
v_gene: TRBV5-5
j_gene: TRBJ1-2
len: 15
CDR3aa: CASSSTLDRVDGYTF
CDR3nt: TGTGCCAGCAGCTCAACGCTGGACAGGGTCGATGGCTACACCTTC

d_gene: .
abundance: .
v_gene: TRBV5-1
j_gene: TRBJ2-3
len: 14
CDR3aa: CASSLGGTTDTQYF
CDR3nt: TGCGCCAGCAGCCTGGGTGGAACCACAGATACGCAGTATTTT

d_gene: .
abundance: .
v_gene: TRBV5-1
j_gene: TRBJ1-4
len: 16
CDR3aa: CASSLGGTATNEKLFF
CDR3nt: TGCGCCAGCAGCTTGGGGGGGACTGCAACTAATGAAAAACTGTTTTTT

d_gene: TRBD1
abundance: .
v_gene: TRBV7-8
j_gene: TRBJ1-6
len: 15
CDR3aa: CASSLTGSHNSPLHF
CDR3nt: TGTGCCAGCAGCTTGACAGGGTCCCATAATTCACCCCTCCACTTT

d_gene: .
abundance: .
v_gene: TRBV6-1
j_gene: TRBJ2-3
len: 12
CDR3aa: CASKPAQGTQYF
CDR3nt: TGTGCCAGCAAACCGGCGCAGGGTACGCAGTATTTT

d_gene: .
abundance: .
v_gene: TRBV6-1
j_gene: TRBJ1-5
len: 15
CDR3aa: CASRFEANSNQPQHF
CDR3nt: TGTGCCAGCCGTTTTGAAGCTAATAGCAATCAGCCCCAGCATTTT

d_gene: .
abundance: .
v_gene: TRBV7-9
j_gene: TRBJ2-5
len: 13
CDR3aa: CASSLDAGETQYF
CDR3nt: TGTGCCAGCAGCTTAGATGCTGGAGAGACCCAGTACTTC

d_gene: .
abundance: .
v_gene: TRBV11-2
j_gene: TRBJ2-7
len: 13
CDR3aa: CASSLGGGYEQYF
CDR3nt: TGTGCCAGCAGCCTTGGGGGAGGCTACGAGCAGTACTTC

d_gene: TRBD1
abundance: once
v_gene: TRBV10-3
j_gene: TRBJ2-7
len: 15
CDR3aa: CAISESPGGSYEQYF
CDR3nt: TGTGCCATCAGTGAGTCGCCAGGGGGCTCCTACGAGCAGTACTTC

d_gene: .
abundance: once
v_gene: TRBV7-8
j_gene: TRBJ1-1
len: 13
CDR3aa: CASSFAQVTEAFF
CDR3nt: TGTGCCAGCAGCTTCGCACAGGTGACTGAAGCTTTCTTT

d_gene: .
abundance: .
v_gene: TRBV18
j_gene: TRBJ2-3
len: 14
CDR3aa: CASSPPVGTDTQYF
CDR3nt: TGTGCCAGCTCACCACCCGTGGGTACGGATACGCAGTATTTT

d_gene: .
abundance: few
v_gene: TRBV9
j_gene: TRBJ1-2
len: 15
CDR3aa: CASSVDAGVNYGYTF
CDR3nt: TGTGCCAGCAGCGTAGATGCAGGGGTAAACTATGGCTACACCTTC

d_gene: .
abundance: few
v_gene: TRBV7-9
j_gene: TRBJ1-4
len: 12
CDR3aa: CASSLEGGKLFF
CDR3nt: TGTGCCAGCAGCCTGGAGGGTGGAAAACTGTTTTTT

d_gene: TRBD1
abundance: once
v_gene: TRBV6-5
j_gene: TRBJ2-3
len: 15
CDR3aa: CASSSGTGTLDTQYF
CDR3nt: TGTGCCAGCAGTTCCGGGACAGGGACGCTAGATACGCAGTATTTT

d_gene: .
abundance: few
v_gene: TRBV19
j_gene: TRBJ1-5
len: 16
CDR3aa: CASSIDSTQGNQPQHF
CDR3nt: TGTGCCAGTAGTATAGATAGCACCCAGGGCAATCAGCCCCAGCATTTT

d_gene: .
abundance: .
v_gene: TRBV19
j_gene: TRBJ2-1
len: 15
CDR3aa: CATQGGKYSYNEQFF
CDR3nt: TGTGCCACCCAAGGGGGAAAATACTCCTACAATGAGCAGTTCTTC

d_gene: .
abundance: .
v_gene: TRBV5-1
j_gene: TRBJ2-1
len: 15
CDR3aa: CASSSGGTANNEQFF
CDR3nt: TGCGCCAGCAGCTCGGGGGGGACAGCGAACAATGAGCAGTTCTTC

d_gene: TRBD1
abundance: .
v_gene: TRBV10-2
j_gene: TRBJ1-3
len: 16
CDR3aa: CASGSNRGISGNTIYF
CDR3nt: TGCGCCAGCGGATCAAACAGGGGCATCTCTGGAAACACCATATATTTT

d_gene: TRBD2
abundance: .
v_gene: TRBV7-8
j_gene: TRBJ2-1
len: 17
CDR3aa: CASSWRVAGGSYNEQFF
CDR3nt: TGTGCCAGCAGCTGGCGAGTGGCGGGGGGCTCCTACAATGAGCAGTTCTTC

d_gene: .
abundance: few
v_gene: TRBV2
j_gene: TRBJ2-6
len: 17
CDR3aa: CASSYGGADSGANVLTF
CDR3nt: TGTGCCAGCAGTTATGGCGGAGCCGACTCTGGGGCCAACGTCCTGACTTTC

d_gene: .
abundance: .
v_gene: TRBV6-1
j_gene: TRBJ2-3
len: 11
CDR3aa: CASSARTAQYF
CDR3nt: TGTGCCAGCAGTGCCAGGACGGCGCAGTATTTT

d_gene: .
abundance: .
v_gene: TRBV11-2
j_gene: TRBJ2-7
len: 14
CDR3aa: CASRVGRSSYEQYF
CDR3nt: TGTGCCAGCAGGGTTGGCAGGTCATCCTACGAGCAGTACTTC

d_gene: .
abundance: .
v_gene: TRBV7-8
j_gene: TRBJ2-7
len: 17
CDR3aa: CASSLGGASGLSYEQYF
CDR3nt: TGTGCCAGCAGCTTAGGGGGGGCTAGCGGCCTCTCCTACGAGCAGTACTTC

d_gene: .
abundance: many
v_gene: TRBV6-6
j_gene: TRBJ1-1
len: 13
CDR3aa: CASSSPLETEAFF
CDR3nt: TGTGCCAGCAGTTCTCCTCTGGAGACTGAAGCTTTCTTT